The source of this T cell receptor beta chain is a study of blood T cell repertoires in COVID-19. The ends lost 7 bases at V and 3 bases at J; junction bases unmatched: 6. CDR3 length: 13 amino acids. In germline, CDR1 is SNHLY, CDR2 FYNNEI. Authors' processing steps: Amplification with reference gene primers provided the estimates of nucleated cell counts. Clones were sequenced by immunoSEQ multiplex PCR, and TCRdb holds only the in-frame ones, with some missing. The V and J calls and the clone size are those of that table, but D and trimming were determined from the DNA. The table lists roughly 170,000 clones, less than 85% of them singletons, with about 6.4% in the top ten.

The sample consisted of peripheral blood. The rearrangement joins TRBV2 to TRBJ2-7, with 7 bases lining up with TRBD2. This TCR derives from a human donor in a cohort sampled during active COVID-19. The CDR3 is CASNRLAIYEQYF. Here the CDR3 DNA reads TGTGCCAGCAACCGACTAGCTATCTACGAGCAGTACTTC.